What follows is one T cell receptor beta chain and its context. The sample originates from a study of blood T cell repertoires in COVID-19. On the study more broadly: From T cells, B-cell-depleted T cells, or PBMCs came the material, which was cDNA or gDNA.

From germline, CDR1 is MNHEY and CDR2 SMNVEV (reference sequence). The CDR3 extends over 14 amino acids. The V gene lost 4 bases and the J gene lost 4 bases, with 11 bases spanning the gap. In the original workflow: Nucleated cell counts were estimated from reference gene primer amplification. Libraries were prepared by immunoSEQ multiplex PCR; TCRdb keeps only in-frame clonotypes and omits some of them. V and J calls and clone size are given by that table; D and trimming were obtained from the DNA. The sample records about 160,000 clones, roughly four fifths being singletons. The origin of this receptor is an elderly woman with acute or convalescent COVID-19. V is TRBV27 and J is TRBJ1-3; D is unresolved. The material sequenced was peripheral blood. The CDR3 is CASSSDGWGNTIYF. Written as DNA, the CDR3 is TGTGCCAGCAGTTCAGACGGGTGGGGAAACACCATATATTTT.